Given below is one T cell receptor (beta chain) in context. V was clipped by 0 bases and J by 6 bases, with 21 bases between them. The V gene's germline CDR1 is LNHDA and CDR2 SQIVND (reference sequence). The CDR3 spans 18 residues. This sample is drawn from a study of cytomegalovirus exposure and HLA in healthy donors. The PCR made use of 60 Vbeta and 13 Jbeta primers. Profiled with immunoSEQ multiplex PCR; TCRdb holds only in-frame clones, not every one. This sample carries 250,000 to 350,000 clones, approximately 80% of them seen once, and the ten largest clones take about 0.3%. The V call is TRBV19, the J call TRBJ2-1, with D perhaps TRBD2 (6 bases). The sequenced sample consisted of PBMCs. The sequence was collected from a girl aged 2-10 years in good health and CMV-seronegative. The CDR3 DNA follows: TGTGCCAGTAGTATAGACCCTCACAGGACTACAACGACCAATGAGCAGTTCTTC. Amino acid sequence: CASSIDPHRTTTTNEQFF. Full variable domain (rest looked up from reference TRBV19 and TRBJ2-1): DGGITQSPKYLFRKEGQNVTLSCEQNLNHDAMYWYRQDPGQGLRLIYYSQIVNDFQKGDIAEGYSVSREKKESFPLTVTSAQKNPTAFYLCASSIDPHRTTTTNEQFFGPGTRLTVL.